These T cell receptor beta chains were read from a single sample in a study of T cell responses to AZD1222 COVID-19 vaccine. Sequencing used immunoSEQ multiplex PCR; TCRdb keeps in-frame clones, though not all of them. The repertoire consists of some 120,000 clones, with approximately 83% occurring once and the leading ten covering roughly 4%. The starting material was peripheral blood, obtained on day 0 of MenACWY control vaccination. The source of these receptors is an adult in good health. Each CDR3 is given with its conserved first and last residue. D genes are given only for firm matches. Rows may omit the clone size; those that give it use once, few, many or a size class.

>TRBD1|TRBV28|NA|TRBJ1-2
TGTGCCAGCAGGCCCGGGACAGGTGGTAACTATGGCTACACCTTC
CASRPGTGGNYGYTF
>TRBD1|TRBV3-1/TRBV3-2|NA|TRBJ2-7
TGTGCCAGCAGCCAACGGGACAGGGGGTGGTCCTACTACGAGCAGTACTTC
CASSQRDRGWSYYEQYF
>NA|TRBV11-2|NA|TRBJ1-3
TGTGCCAGCAGCTTAGCAGGGGTTCGGAACACCATATATTTT
CASSLAGVRNTIYF
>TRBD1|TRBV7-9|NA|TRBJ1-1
TGTGCCAGCAGCTCGGGACAGTTGAACACTGAAGCTTTCTTT
CASSSGQLNTEAFF
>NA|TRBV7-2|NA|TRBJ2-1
TGTGCCAGCAGCTGGGGGTCCGAAGTCGGGCAGTTCTTC
CASSWGSEVGQFF
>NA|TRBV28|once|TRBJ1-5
TGTGCCAGCAGAGACGGACACAATCAGCCCCAGCATTTT
CASRDGHNQPQHF
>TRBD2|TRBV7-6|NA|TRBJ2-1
TGTGCCAGCAGCTTAGAAGGGACTAGCGGGGGCTACAATGAGCAGTTCTTC
CASSLEGTSGGYNEQFF
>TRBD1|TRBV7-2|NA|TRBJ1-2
TGTGCCAGTCCCTCTTTTATACAGGGGGCGGGAGGCTACACCTTC
CASPSFIQGAGGYTF
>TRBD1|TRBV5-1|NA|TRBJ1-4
TGCGCCAGCACACCAGGGGGAACTAATGAAAAACTGTTTTTT
CASTPGGTNEKLFF
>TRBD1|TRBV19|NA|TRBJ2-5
TGTGCCAGTAGCGGACAGGGGGAGACCCAGTACTTC
CASSGQGETQYF
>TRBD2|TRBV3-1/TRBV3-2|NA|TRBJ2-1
TGTGCCAGCAGCCATCTCGGGGGGAACTACAATGAGCAGTTCTTC
CASSHLGGNYNEQFF
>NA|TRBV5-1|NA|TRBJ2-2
TGCGCCAGCAGCTTGGGGGTGGAGCTGTTTTTT
CASSLGVELFF
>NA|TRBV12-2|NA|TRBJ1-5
TGTGCAAGTCTCCCGAGGTTGGGGGGTACGACGTTGAGCAATCAGCCCCAGCATTTT
CASLPRLGGTTLSNQPQHF
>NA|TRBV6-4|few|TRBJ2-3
TGTGCCAGCAGTTTAACCCCCGGAGATACGCAGTATTTT
CASSLTPGDTQYF
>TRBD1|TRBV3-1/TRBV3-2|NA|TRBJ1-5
TGTGCCAGCAGCCAAGATGGCAGGGGGGCTCGGAATCAGCCCCAGCATTTT
CASSQDGRGARNQPQHF
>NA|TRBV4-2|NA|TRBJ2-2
TGTGCCAGCAGCCAAGGGGGAGGGGGAGGCACCGGGGAGCTGTTTTTT
CASSQGGGGGTGELFF
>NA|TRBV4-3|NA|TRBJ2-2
TGCGCCAGCAGCCAAGATTTAGGGGGCGCGGGGATCACCGGGGAGCTGTTTTTT
CASSQDLGGAGITGELFF
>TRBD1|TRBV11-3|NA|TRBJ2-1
TGTGCCAGCAGTCGACAGGGCGGCAATGAGCAGTTCTTC
CASSRQGGNEQFF
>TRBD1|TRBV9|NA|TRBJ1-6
TGTGCCAGCAGCGAACAGGGGGCGCTACGATCACCCCTCCACTTT
CASSEQGALRSPLHF
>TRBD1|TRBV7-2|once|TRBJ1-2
TGTGCCAGCAGCTCGCGACAACGGACAGGGGCGGATGGCTACACCTTC
CASSSRQRTGADGYTF
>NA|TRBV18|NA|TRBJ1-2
TGTGCCAGCTCACCACTACAGGGAAACTATGGCTACACCTTC
CASSPLQGNYGYTF
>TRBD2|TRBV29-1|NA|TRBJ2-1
TGCAGCGTTGCGGATCTAGCGGGGAGCTCCTACAATGAGCAGTTCTTC
CSVADLAGSSYNEQFF
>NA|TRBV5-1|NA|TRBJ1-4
TGCGCCAGCAGTGAGGGGTTCACTAATGAAAAACTGTTTTTT
CASSEGFTNEKLFF
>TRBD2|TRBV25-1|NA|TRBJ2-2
TGTGCCAGCCGACTAGCGGGGAACATCGGGGAGCTGTTTTTT
CASRLAGNIGELFF
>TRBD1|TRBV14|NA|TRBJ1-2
TGTGCCAGCAGCCAACTAGCAGGGGGCGCTTTTGTTGGCTACACCTTC
CASSQLAGGAFVGYTF
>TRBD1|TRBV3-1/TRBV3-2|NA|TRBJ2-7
TGTGCCAGCAGCCCTGGGACAGGAAAGGACGAGCAGTACTTC
CASSPGTGKDEQYF
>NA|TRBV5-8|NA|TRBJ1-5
TGTGCCAGCAGCTTGGGTCGTCATAGCAATCAGCCCCAGCATTTT
CASSLGRHSNQPQHF
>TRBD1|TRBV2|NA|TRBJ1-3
TGTGCCAGCGGACAGGGTTTGGCTGGAAACACCATATATTTT
CASGQGLAGNTIYF
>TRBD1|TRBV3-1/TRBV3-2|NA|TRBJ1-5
TGTGCCAGCAGCCCTTACCCTCAGGGGGCCCAGCATTTT
CASSPYPQGAQHF
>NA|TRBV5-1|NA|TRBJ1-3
TGCGCCAGCAGCTCGGGGGACCGGGGCTCAGGAAACACCATATATTTT
CASSSGDRGSGNTIYF
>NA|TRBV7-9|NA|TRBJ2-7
TGTGCCAGCAGTTCAGGGGCAGGTTTCTACGAGCAGTACTTC
CASSSGAGFYEQYF
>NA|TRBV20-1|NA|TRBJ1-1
TGCAGTGCTCCTCTTCCCGCTGAAGCTTTCTTT
CSAPLPAEAFF
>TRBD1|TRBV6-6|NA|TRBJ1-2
TGTGCCAGCAGCCCCGGGACAGCAAGAGGCTACACCTTC
CASSPGTARGYTF
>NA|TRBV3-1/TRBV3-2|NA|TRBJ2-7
TGTGCCAGCAGCCAAGCTGGAGTGAACGAGCAGTACTTC
CASSQAGVNEQYF
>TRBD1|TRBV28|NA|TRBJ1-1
TGTGCCAGCACCATGGACAGGATGAACACTGAAGCTTTCTTT
CASTMDRMNTEAFF
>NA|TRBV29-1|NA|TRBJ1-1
TGCAGCGTTCTGGGAACACCGAACACTGAAGCTTTCTTT
CSVLGTPNTEAFF
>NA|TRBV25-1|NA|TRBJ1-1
TGTGCCAGCAAAATGACCGAACGCGGCGTTTCTTTCTTT
CASKMTERGVSFF
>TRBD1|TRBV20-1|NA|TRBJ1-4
TGCAGTGCTCGTGGACAGGGTGGGTGGAAAAAACTGTTTTTT
CSARGQGGWKKLFF
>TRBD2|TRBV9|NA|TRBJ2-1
TGTGCCAGCAGCGTAGGACTAGCGGGGGTTGATGAGCAGTTCTTC
CASSVGLAGVDEQFF
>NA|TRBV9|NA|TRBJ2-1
TGTGCCAGCAGCGTAGACCCGGGTGGAAATGAGCAGTTCTTC
CASSVDPGGNEQFF
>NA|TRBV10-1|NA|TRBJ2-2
TGCGCCAGCAGCTCTTCGACAGCCGGGGAGCTGTTTTTT
CASSSSTAGELFF
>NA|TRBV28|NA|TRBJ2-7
TGTGCCAGCAGTTTATCTGACTACGAGCAGTACTTC
CASSLSDYEQYF
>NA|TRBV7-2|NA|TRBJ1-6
TGTGCCAGCAGCTTAACCGGGACGTCGAATTCACCCCTCCACTTT
CASSLTGTSNSPLHF
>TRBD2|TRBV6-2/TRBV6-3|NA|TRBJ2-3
TGTGCCAGCAGTTACTCCTTACGGGGGGGCACAGATACGCAGTATTTT
CASSYSLRGGTDTQYF
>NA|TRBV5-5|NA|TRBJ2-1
TGTGCCAGCAGCCCATGGACAACACACAATGAGCAGTTCTTC
CASSPWTTHNEQFF
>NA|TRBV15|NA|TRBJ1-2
TGTGCCACCAGCAGAGATGTGGGTAGAGGGGGCTATGGCTACACCTTC
CATSRDVGRGGYGYTF